This passage covers 10 T cell receptor beta chains from one sample sequenced in a study of CD8+CD57+ T cells in acquired aplastic anemia. Genomic DNA served as template for TCR beta VDJ and CDR3 profiling. A single record per CDR3 protein comes from TCRdb applying MiXCR to the reads. This table holds about 190,000 distinct CDR3 sequences, about 53% found once. Sequencing used sorted CD4+, CD8+, or CD8+CD57+ T cells (not recorded which) from PBMCs. Receptors were obtained from a human donor in good health, serving as a control.

The chain uses TRBV2 and TRBJ1-2, with TRBD1 identical over 8 bases. The V gene end was trimmed by 8 bases and the J gene end by 8 bases; junction bases not matched to a gene: 16. CDR1 is SNHLY and CDR2 is FYNNEI in the germline V gene. This CDR3 region has 15 residues. DNA of the CDR3: TGTGCCAGCGGGCGGGGCCCGGACAGGGCGGCGGGCTACACCTTC. Encoded protein: CASGRGPDRAAGYTF.

The gene calls are TRBV6-2 or TRBV6-3 and TRBJ1-2, with D possibly TRBD1 on 6 matching bases. The CDR3 loop spans 14 amino acids. Trimming stripped 6 bases from V and 5 bases from J, with 16 bases between. Germline V gives CDR1 MNHEY, CDR2 SVGEGT. The CDR3 sequence is CASRGLGTKYGYTF. DNA for the CDR3: TGTGCCAGCAGAGGTCTGGGGACAAAGTATGGCTACACCTTC.

This sequence joins TRBV2 and TRBJ2-7; the match to TRBD2 covers 7 bases. The CDR3 runs to 13 residues. V lost 6 bases and J lost 7; bases outside the gene matches: 9. Germline V lookup: CDR1 SNHLY, CDR2 FYNNEI. CDR3 in DNA: TGTGCCAGCAGCTTAATCCCCGGGGGGGAGCAGTACTTC. It specifies CASSLIPGGEQYF.

This clonotype was detected many times. The V gene is TRBV7-9, the J gene TRBJ2-7; 10 nucleotides line up with TRBD1. V lost 1 base to trimming and J lost 7 bases; unmatched junction nucleotides: 7. This CDR3 is built from 15 residues. Germline V gene sequence: CDR1 SEHNR, CDR2 FQNEAQ (reference sequence). The CDR3 here is CASSLGQGAWGEQYF. CDR3 sequence (DNA): TGTGCCAGCAGCTTAGGACAGGGGGCATGGGGTGAGCAGTACTTC.

V is TRBV12-3 or TRBV12-4 and J is TRBJ1-5; 7 nucleotides agree with TRBD1. The length of the CDR3 is 13 residues. Trimming cost V 8 bases and J 7 bases; bases outside gene matches: 8. The CDR3 sequence: CASWGDSLQPQHF. The CDR3 bases are TGTGCCAGCTGGGGGGACAGCCTGCAGCCCCAGCATTTT.

This clonotype was picked up many times. This chain uses TRBV20-1 with TRBJ1-1, with TRBD1 matching over 7 bases. The CDR3 extends over 15 amino acids. V lost 0 bases and J lost 1; bases outside the gene matches: 5. Per the germline V gene, CDR1 is DFQATT and CDR2 is SNEGSKA (reference sequence). The chain's CDR3 is CSARDWGTENTEAFF. The CDR3 DNA sequence: TGCAGTGCTAGAGATTGGGGGACAGAGAACACTGAAGCTTTCTTT.

V and J are TRBV27 and TRBJ2-1; D is ambiguous. The CDR3 extends over 13 amino acids. V was pared by 0 bases and J by 8 bases, with 8 bases between. Germline-derived CDR1 and CDR2 are MNHEY and SMNVEV (reference sequence). The CDR3 reads CASSLSQLDEQFF. CDR3 DNA: TGTGCCAGCAGTTTATCCCAGCTTGATGAGCAGTTCTTC.

The chain uses TRBV19 and TRBJ1-4, with D possibly being TRBD1 (5 bases). V lost 6 bases, J lost 5 bases, and 22 bases lay in between. The germline gives CDR1 LNHDA, CDR2 SQIVND (reference sequence). The CDR3 sequence is 17 residues long. This CDR3 reads CASRRPGHPRGNEKLFF. The CDR3 bases are TGTGCCAGTAGACGCCCTGGACACCCTCGGGGAAATGAAAAACTGTTTTTT.

This clonotype was seen ten or more times. The chain couples TRBV5-8 to TRBJ2-1; weak D call: TRBD2 (7 bases). V was pared by 0 bases and J by 5 bases, with 9 bases between. The CDR3 spans 14 residues. The germline V gene has CDR1 SGHTS and CDR2 YDEGEE. The CDR3: CASSLGGGDNEQFF. CDR3 DNA: TGTGCCAGCAGCTTGGGAGGGGGGGACAATGAGCAGTTCTTC.

The table lists this clonotype with many counts. J is TRBJ2-1 and V is TRBV5-1; tentatively, D is TRBD2 (5 bases). CDR1 SGHRS and CDR2 YFSETQ come from the germline V gene. The germline V and J ends were trimmed by 2 bases and 8 bases, with 8 bases remaining between them. CDR3 length equals 12 residues. The CDR3 DNA reads TGCGCCAGCAGCTTAGAGGGAGATGAGCAGTTCTTC. Translating gives CASSLEGDEQFF.